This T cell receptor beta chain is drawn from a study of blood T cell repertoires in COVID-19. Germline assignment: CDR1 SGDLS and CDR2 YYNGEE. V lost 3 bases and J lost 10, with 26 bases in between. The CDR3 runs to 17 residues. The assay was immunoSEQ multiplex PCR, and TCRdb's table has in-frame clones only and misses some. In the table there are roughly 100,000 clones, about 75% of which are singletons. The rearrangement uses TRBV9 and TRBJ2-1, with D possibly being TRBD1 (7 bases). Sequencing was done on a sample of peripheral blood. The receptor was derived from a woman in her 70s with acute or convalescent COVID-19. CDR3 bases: TGTGCCAGCAGCGCGACGGGGGACAGAGTAGGCTTGGCGGAGCAGTTCTTC. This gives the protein CASSATGDRVGLAEQFF.